A single sample gave rise to the 22 T cell receptor beta chains below, sequenced in a study of low-dose radiotherapy and immunotherapy resistance in tumors. Noted time point: before trial treatment. TRAV- and TRBV-specific primers, spanning alpha and beta chains, primed first-strand cDNA. PCR amplification of the TCRs was performed with Phusion for 15 to 25 PCR cycles, and it relied on a constant-region primer together with a V-primer adapter. Each CDR3 protein gets one entry after TCRdb re-called the reads with MiXCR. There are about 39,000 distinct CDR3 sequences in the sample; 31% occur only once, and roughly 4% lies in the top ten. The sample here was PBMCs, taken before treatment. All receptors derive from a male donor with gallbladder cancer.

Note on this clonotype: One base separates it from a far larger clone, so it is likely a read error. V is TRBV6-5 and J is TRBJ2-4; unclear D gene. Germline V gives CDR1 MNHEY, CDR2 SVGAGI. V was pared by 4 bases and J by 13 bases, with 26 bases between. The CDR3 totals 16 residues. The CDR3 DNA reads as TGTGCCAGCAGTTCTAATTCTTACACCTACTACAATGAGCAGTACTTC. Its translation: CASSSNSYTYYNEQYF.

Many counts were recorded for this clonotype. V usage is TRBV2 and J usage is TRBJ2-2; D is tentatively TRBD1 or TRBD2 (6 bases each). Germline V gene sequence: CDR1 SNHLY, CDR2 FYNNEI. The CDR3 runs 13 residues. With 6 bases removed from V and 6 bases from J, the gap between germline ends came to 11 bases. The chain's CDR3 is CASSPGGPGELFF. Here the CDR3 DNA reads TGTGCCAGCAGCCCCGGGGGCCCCGGGGAGCTGTTTTTT.

This clonotype was counted at least ten times. CDR3 sequence reads: CASSLGAATDTQYF. In nucleotides, the CDR3 is TGTGCCAGCAGCTTAGGTGCGGCCACAGATACGCAGTATTTT. This rearrangement joins TRBV7-2 to TRBJ2-3; D unresolved. Germline lookup yields CDR1 SGHTA and CDR2 FQGNSA. The CDR3 runs to 14 residues. The germline V and J ends were trimmed by 1 base and 2 bases, with 7 bases remaining between them.

This clonotype was observed at least ten times. The chain is built from TRBV19 and TRBJ1-2, with a possible D match to TRBD1 (6 bases). CDR1 and CDR2 from the germline V gene are LNHDA and SQIVND (reference sequence). The CDR3 covers 15 residues. Trimming removed 3 bases at V and 1 base at J, with 12 bases between. The CDR3 DNA follows: TGTGCCAGTAGTATCCGGACAGCGATTAACTATGGCTACACCTTC. Translating it yields CASSIRTAINYGYTF.

The V call is TRBV9, the J call TRBJ2-1; no definite D call. CDR3 length: 15 residues. Looked up from germline, CDR1 is SGDLS and CDR2 is YYNGEE. Between the trimmed V and J ends, which lost 3 bases and 0 bases, there was a span of 10 bases. CDR3 sequence reads: CASSGDGSSYNEQFF. In nucleotides, the CDR3 is TGTGCCAGCAGCGGCGACGGTAGCTCCTACAATGAGCAGTTCTTC.

This clonotype is labeled medium-sized. J is TRBJ2-2 and V is TRBV28; D is unclear. The germline V gene encodes CDR1 MDHEN and CDR2 SYDVKM. Trimming shortened V by 5 bases and J by 2 bases, and 15 bases separated the two germline ends. The CDR3 loop spans 16 amino acids. The CDR3 sequence is CASSRPKSGNTGELFF. The CDR3 nucleotides are TGTGCCAGCAGTCGGCCCAAATCAGGAAACACCGGGGAGCTGTTTTTT.

Remarks on this clonotype: The junction does not match germline at one end; this may be a read error. The rearrangement uses TRBV11-2 and TRBJ2-2; no clear D. The CDR3 length is 15 residues. Germline CDR1 is SGHAT and CDR2 is FQNNGV. The CDR3 reads CVSSPRTLNTGELFF. In nucleotides, the CDR3 is TGTGTCAGCAGCCCGCGGACCCTGAACACCGGGGAGCTGTTTTTT.

This clonotype has ten or more counts. The CDR3 DNA is TGCAGCGGGAAGTCGACAGAAGTGAACACCGGGGAGCTGTTTTTT. Its protein is CSGKSTEVNTGELFF. The chain couples TRBV29-1 to TRBJ2-2; weak D call: TRBD1 (5 bases). CDR1 and CDR2 (germline): SQVTM, ANQGSEA. The V end was cut by 7 bases, the J end by 1 base, with 16 bases between. There are 15 residues in the CDR3.

This clonotype was counted ten times or more. The rearrangement uses TRBV5-1 and TRBJ1-2; D call uncertain. CDR1 and CDR2 from the germline V gene are SGHRS and YFSETQ. The V end lost 1 base, the J end lost 0 bases, and 13 bases lay between the germline ends. This CDR3 has 16 residues. The CDR3 DNA reads as TGCGCCAGCAGCTTGAGGGCTCAATCTTCTAACTATGGCTACACCTTC. It specifies CASSLRAQSSNYGYTF.

V gene TRBV11-3 combines with J gene TRBJ2-7, with 13 bases lining up with TRBD2. J lost 2 bases, V lost 6 bases, and 1 base had no gene match. CDR3 length equals 14 residues. The V gene's germline CDR1 is SGHNT and CDR2 YENEEA. This CDR3 reads CASRTSGRTYEQYF. The CDR3 coding sequence is TGTGCCAGCAGGACTAGCGGGAGGACCTACGAGCAGTACTTC.

The sample holds many counts of this clonotype. The chain combines TRBV3-1 with TRBJ2-3, with 8 bases that match TRBD2. V trimming: 2 bases; J trimming: 4 bases; junction bases outside the gene matches: 11. This CDR3 comprises 17 residues. Germline V gene data show CDR1 as LGHDT and CDR2 as YNNKEL (reference sequence). This chain's CDR3 is CASSQTPSAGGADTQYF. The CDR3 region has the DNA TGTGCCAGCAGCCAAACCCCGTCGGCGGGAGGAGCAGATACGCAGTATTTT.

This clonotype was counted ten times or more. The V call is TRBV3-1, the J call TRBJ1-1; D might be TRBD1 (5 bases). The CDR3 totals 13 residues. CDR1 LGHDT and CDR2 YNNKEL come from the germline V gene (reference sequence). The V end lost 1 base, the J end lost 10 bases, and 13 bases lay between the germline ends. The CDR3 DNA sequence: TGTGCCAGCAGCCAAGGGGGCGGGAAAAGAGCTTTCTTT. It yields the protein CASSQGGGKRAFF.

About this clonotype: A far larger clone differs by one base, so this is likely a read error. V gene TRBV9 combines with J gene TRBJ2-1; D may be TRBD2 (6 bases). Germline V lookup: CDR1 SGDLS, CDR2 YYNGEE. The CDR3 consists of 15 residues. V lost 3 bases to trimming and J lost 10 bases, with 20 bases between them. The CDR3 coding sequence is TGTGCCAGCAGCGGGAGGTCGACTAGTTCCTACGAGCAGTTCTTC. Translation gives CASSGRSTSSYEQFF.

This clonotype was picked up many times. V and J are TRBV27 and TRBJ1-6; no clear D. The ends were cut back, 4 bases at V and 7 bases at J, with 14 bases in the middle. The CDR3 totals 15 residues. Germline V gives CDR1 MNHEY, CDR2 SMNVEV (reference sequence). As DNA, the CDR3 is TGTGCCAGCAGTTATCGACCGTACGAGAATTCACCCCTCCACTTT. This translates into CASSYRPYENSPLHF.

V is TRBV7-9 and J is TRBJ2-3; D perhaps matches TRBD1 (5 bases). V lost 6 bases, J lost 4 bases, and 20 bases lay in between. Germline CDR1 and CDR2: SEHNR and FQNEAQ (reference sequence). The CDR3 runs to 16 residues. CDR3 residues: CASSFRRETRADTQYF. CDR3 coding DNA: TGTGCCAGCAGTTTCCGCAGGGAAACACGGGCAGATACGCAGTATTTT.

As for this clonotype: A far bigger clonotype differs at one base, so this is likely a read error. V usage is TRBV6-8 and J usage is TRBJ1-2; D not certain. The germline CDR1 and CDR2 sequences are MNHGY and SAAAGT. This CDR3 region has 11 residues. The CDR3 sequence is CASGYLDGYTF. Here the CDR3 DNA reads TGTGCCAGCGGTTACCTGGATGGCTACACCTTC.

This chain joins TRBV6-1 and TRBJ1-3; no definite D call. Trimming removed 1 base from V and 0 bases from J, with 7 bases in between. CDR3 length: 15 residues. Germline V CDR1 and CDR2: MNHNS, SASEGT. The DNA for the CDR3 is TGTGCCAGCAGTGAAGGCCGCCACTCTGGAAACACCATATATTTT. Protein: CASSEGRHSGNTIYF.

This clonotype was seen only a few times. This chain uses TRBV6-2 or TRBV6-3 with TRBJ1-1; no reliable D call. Germline V gene data show CDR1 as MNHEY and CDR2 as SVGEGT. Trimming cost V 5 bases and J 2 bases, with 6 bases left between them. This CDR3 spans 12 amino acids. Here the CDR3 reads CASSPTNTEAFF. The CDR3 region has the DNA TGTGCCAGCAGTCCTACAAACACTGAAGCTTTCTTT.

This chain joins TRBV28 and TRBJ2-7, with D possibly called TRBD1 or TRBD2 (6 bases each). CDR3 length: 15 amino acids. Germline V gene data show CDR1 as MDHEN and CDR2 as SYDVKM. V shed 5 bases and J shed 6 bases, with 20 bases lying between them. CDR3 nucleotides: TGTGCCAGCAGTCCACCCGGGGGCTCCTTAGGCGAGCAGTACTTC. Translation: CASSPPGGSLGEQYF.

This clonotype was found many times. This chain joins TRBV7-2 and TRBJ2-3; maybe TRBD2 (5 bases). The CDR3 is 16 amino acids. Germline V gene data show CDR1 as SGHTA and CDR2 as FQGNSA. Trimming took off 1 base at V and 0 bases at J, with 11 bases between the two ends. The CDR3 loop is CASSLVALTSTDTQYF. The CDR3 region has the DNA TGTGCCAGCAGCTTAGTAGCGCTAACTAGCACAGATACGCAGTATTTT.

Of note for this clonotype: It is likely a read error: a sequence one base away is far more abundant. J is TRBJ2-3 and V is TRBV1; no DNA check was done on the table's D call, TRBD2. TRBV1 is noted as a pseudogene. The CDR3 has 18 residues. CDR3 sequence (DNA): TGTACCAGCAGCCACGAAAACATACTAGCGGGGGTCACAGATACGCAGTATTTT. It codes for CTSSHENILAGVTDTQYF.

The chain employs TRBV7-6 and TRBJ1-1, with 7 bases aligning to TRBD1. With 5 bases clipped from V and 4 bases from J, the junction kept 4 bases outside the gene matches. CDR1 is SGHVS and CDR2 is FNYEAQ in the germline V gene. This CDR3 has 13 residues. CDR3 loop: CASSPGGGTEAFF. The CDR3 nucleotides read TGTGCCAGCAGCCCAGGGGGAGGCACTGAAGCTTTCTTT.